A single sample is the source of the 17 T cell receptor beta chains below, sequenced in a study of T cell responses to AZD1222 COVID-19 vaccine. TCRdb's table, derived via immunoSEQ multiplex PCR, lists solely in-frame clones and lacks some. This sample yields about 72,000 clones, of which about nine tenths are seen a single time; under 30% belongs to the top ten. Sequenced material: peripheral blood, taken on day 0 of AZD1222 vaccination. The receptor source for this set is an adult in good health.

The gene calls are TRBV11-1 and TRBJ1-3; 7 bases align to TRBD1. In germline, CDR1 is SGHAT, CDR2 FQDESV (reference sequence). This CDR3 is built from 15 residues. J was trimmed by 0 bases and V by 5 bases; bases with no gene match: 4. CDR3 bases: TGTGCCAGCAGCCGACAGGGACTCTCTGGAAACACCATATATTTT. Protein: CASSRQGLSGNTIYF.

The CDR3 nucleotides are TGTGCCAGTAGTATAGGGGCGCTGGGGGCTTCACCCCTCCACTTT. Translation gives CASSIGALGASPLHF. The chain is built from TRBV19 and TRBJ1-6, with a weak D call TRBD1 (6 bases). Trimming pared 1 base from V and 9 bases from J, leaving 13 bases between. The CDR3 has 15 amino acids. The V gene's germline CDR1 is LNHDA and CDR2 SQIVND (reference sequence). Full variable domain (outside the CDR3, taken from reference TRBV19 and TRBJ1-6): DGGITQSPKYLFRKEGQNVTLSCEQNLNHDAMYWYRQDPGQGLRLIYYSQIVNDFQKGDIAEGYSVSREKKESFPLTVTSAQKNPTAFYLCASSIGALGASPLHFGNGTRLTVT.

The rearrangement uses TRBV7-2 and TRBJ2-7, with 9 bases aligning to TRBD1. Germline V gene sequence: CDR1 SGHTA, CDR2 FQGNSA. Unmatched junction bases numbered 3, after V lost 1 base and J lost 2 bases. The CDR3 runs to 15 residues. Written as DNA, the CDR3 is TGTGCCAGCAGCTTAGGGGACAGGGTAGCCTACGAGCAGTACTTC. This translates into CASSLGDRVAYEQYF.

This chain connects TRBV5-1 to TRBJ1-5; tentatively, D is TRBD1 (5 bases). V lost 0 bases and J lost 6, with 13 bases in between. The V gene's germline CDR1 is SGHRS and CDR2 YFSETQ. CDR3 size: 15 residues. The CDR3 bases are TGCGCCAGCAGCTTGGATGGGGCGGCTAGTCAGCCCCAGCATTTT. Protein: CASSLDGAASQPQHF. The whole variable domain, filled in from reference TRBV5-1 and TRBJ1-5, reads KAGVTQTPRYLIKTRGQQVTLSCSPISGHRSVSWYQQTPGQGLQFLFEYFSETQRNKGNFPGRFSGRQFSNSRSEMNVSTLELGDSALYLCASSLDGAASQPQHFGDGTRLSIL.

The chain couples TRBV7-2 to TRBJ1-1; 10 nucleotides agree with TRBD1. V lost 5 bases to trimming and J lost 8 bases; unmatched junction nucleotides: 8. CDR1 SGHTA and CDR2 FQGNSA come from the germline V gene. The CDR3 runs to 14 residues. The CDR3: CASSNRDRGLEAFF. CDR3 DNA: TGTGCCAGCAGCAACCGGGACAGGGGCTTAGAAGCTTTCTTT.

The chain carries TRBV29-1 and TRBJ1-4, with 9 bases matching TRBD1. The CDR3 is made up of 13 amino acids. Germline loops: CDR1 SQVTM, CDR2 ANQGSEA. The trim removed 6 bases at V and 5 bases at J, leaving 4 bases unmatched. Here the CDR3 DNA reads TGCAGCGTGGTTGACAGGGGGAATGAAAAACTGTTTTTT. Protein sequence: CSVVDRGNEKLFF.

The V gene is TRBV7-9, the J gene TRBJ1-1, with no clear D. CDR3 length: 18 residues. V was trimmed by 2 bases and J by 0 bases, leaving 19 bases between them. Germline loops: CDR1 SEHNR, CDR2 FQNEAQ (reference sequence). In DNA, the CDR3 is TGTGCCAGCAGCTTATTCAAACGCTTTGGGGAAATGAACACTGAAGCTTTCTTT. Protein: CASSLFKRFGEMNTEAFF.

The gene calls are TRBV7-2 and TRBJ2-7, with 8 bases aligning to TRBD1. This CDR3 contains 17 residues. Germline V gene data show CDR1 as SGHTA and CDR2 as FQGNSA. Unmatched junction bases numbered 13, after V lost 1 base and J lost 5 bases. The CDR3 DNA reads TGTGCCAGCAGCTTAGATGCGGACAGGGAAGAAGTGGACGAGCAGTACTTC. Its translation is CASSLDADREEVDEQYF.

The rearrangement links TRBV3-1 (or the pseudogene TRBV3-2) to TRBJ1-5; TRBD1 might be the D (6 bases). Germline V gene sequence: CDR1 LGHDT, CDR2 YNNKEL (reference sequence). This CDR3 comprises 13 residues. V lost 4 bases to trimming and J lost 8 bases, with 12 bases between them. CDR3 nucleotide sequence: TGTGCCAGCAGCCCATTGAGGGGGGAGCCCCAGCATTTT. This gives the protein CASSPLRGEPQHF.

The V and J genes are TRBV27 and TRBJ1-6, with 8 bases fitting TRBD1. This CDR3 is built from 16 residues. CDR1 MNHEY and CDR2 SMNVEV come from the germline V gene (reference sequence). V was clipped by 4 bases and J by 6 bases; unmatched bases: 8. The CDR3: CASSWFRQGPNSPLHF. CDR3 nucleotides: TGTGCCAGCAGTTGGTTCCGACAGGGGCCTAATTCACCCCTCCACTTT.

The sample holds a few counts of this clone. The genes are TRBV19 and TRBJ1-1; possible D gene TRBD1, 5 bases. Germline V CDR1 and CDR2: LNHDA, SQIVND (reference sequence). Trimming left V 5 bases short and J 0 bases short, with 10 bases between. This CDR3 comprises 14 residues. The CDR3 spells CASSAGSMNTEAFF. In DNA form, the CDR3 reads TGTGCCAGTAGTGCAGGGAGTATGAACACTGAAGCTTTCTTT.

V gene TRBV28 combines with J gene TRBJ2-1, with TRBD2 identical over 8 bases. The CDR3 has 15 residues. Per the germline V gene, CDR1 is MDHEN and CDR2 is SYDVKM. Trimming removed 7 bases from V and 6 bases from J; junction bases left unmatched: 11. This CDR3 reads CASNRIAGPGNEQFF. The DNA of the CDR3 is TGTGCCAGCAACCGTATAGCGGGGCCAGGCAATGAGCAGTTCTTC.

The chain carries TRBV4-2 and TRBJ2-6; D remains ambiguous. The length of the CDR3 is 17 residues. Germline V CDR1 and CDR2: LGHNA, YNFKEQ. Trimming pared 0 bases from V and 0 bases from J, leaving 9 bases between. For the CDR3, the DNA is TGTGCCAGCAGCCAAGATCAGGAAGGCTCTGGGGCCAACGTCCTGACTTTC. Amino acid sequence: CASSQDQEGSGANVLTF.

This rearrangement joins TRBV19 to TRBJ1-2; D might be TRBD1 (5 bases). The CDR3 totals 15 residues. CDR1 is LNHDA, CDR2 SQIVND, per germline (reference sequence). V was trimmed by 1 base and J by 2 bases, leaving 11 bases between them. The CDR3 DNA follows: TGTGCCAGTAGTATAGCGGGCTCAGGGAACTATGGCTACACCTTC. This encodes CASSIAGSGNYGYTF.

The chain joins TRBV4-1 to TRBJ1-5; tentatively, D is TRBD1 (6 bases). With 1 base removed from V and 2 bases from J, the gap between germline ends came to 9 bases. This CDR3 spans 15 amino acids. The germline gives CDR1 MGHRA, CDR2 YSYEKL. The CDR3 sequence is CASSQVRQGNQPQHF. CDR3 in DNA: TGCGCCAGCAGCCAAGTGAGACAGGGCAATCAGCCCCAGCATTTT.

In this sample, this clone turned up once. The chain couples TRBV19 to TRBJ1-4; D unresolved. Trimming took 4 bases from V and 7 from J, leaving 7 bases between them. The CDR3 covers 12 residues. Per germline, CDR1 LNHDA and CDR2 SQIVND (reference sequence). The CDR3 DNA sequence: TGTGCCAGTAGTACGGCAGCTGAAAAACTGTTTTTT. This translates into CASSTAAEKLFF.

The V and J genes are TRBV7-9 and TRBJ2-5; 7 bases agree with TRBD2. The CDR3 has 15 amino acids. Germline V CDR1 and CDR2: SEHNR, FQNEAQ (reference sequence). The V segment lost 5 bases and the J segment 5 bases; nucleotides outside the gene matches: 11. The CDR3 spells CASSPSRGVMETQYF. The CDR3 region has the DNA TGTGCCAGCAGCCCCTCACGGGGGGTAATGGAGACCCAGTACTTC.